This T cell receptor (beta chain) appears in the sequencing data of a study of identical twins. Germline-derived CDR1 and CDR2 are DFQATT and SNEGSKA (reference sequence). J was trimmed by 4 bases and V by 5 bases; bases with no gene match: 6. There are 14 residues in the CDR3. Via MiXCR, TCRdb re-called the 5' RACE reads, giving one row per CDR3 protein. Among some 790,000 distinct CDR3 sequences, 15% to 20% were seen once, and the ten largest hold under 15%. These same records also appear under a second study, on T cells expressing NK-cell markers.

The receptor comes from a woman between 18 and 29 years old in good health. The V call is TRBV20-1, the J call TRBJ1-5; the match to TRBD1 covers 9 bases. The material sequenced was PBMCs. The CDR3 coding sequence is TGCAGTGCTCCCGGGGGGACAGGGAATCAGCCCCAGCATTTT. Its protein product is CSAPGGTGNQPQHF.